At least ten counts were recorded for the clone carrying this TCR beta chain. The antigen remains unidentified. Time point noted: newly diagnosed GD, antithyroid drugs for less than 3 months. Making the TCR library involved RNA that had been extracted from PBMCs. This entry comes from a study of regulatory T cells in long-lasting Graves disease. General study points: Persistent Graves' patients had lower TCR diversity than newly diagnosed ones. Persistent disease preferred TRBV28, TRBJ1-2 and TRBJ2-5.

The V gene's germline CDR1 is LGHNT and CDR2 FRNRAP. The CDR3 totals 12 residues. The V end was cut by 6 bases, the J end by 6 bases, with 11 bases between. Through Arm-PCR of CDR3 regions and iRepertoire HTBI primers, TCR beta libraries were built. TCRdb re-derived calls from the multiplex PCR reads in MiXCR, one entry per CDR3 protein. The table records around 420,000 distinct CDR3 sequences, roughly a sixth of them present only once. This chain joins TRBV12-5 and TRBJ1-1, with D tentatively TRBD1 (5 bases). The TCR comes from a female donor with Graves disease. Sequenced here: peripheral blood mononuclear cells (PBMCs), sampled at new diagnosis, from a patient treated with antithyroid drugs. The CDR3 region is CASGMGGAEAFF. CDR3 DNA: TGTGCTAGTGGAATGGGAGGGGCTGAAGCTTTCTTT.